The 3 T cell receptor beta chains given below trace back to one sample, sequenced in a study of T cells after yellow fever vaccination. TCRdb called the 5' RACE reads again in MiXCR, with one record for every CDR3 protein. There are roughly 500,000 distinct CDR3 sequences in the sample; 15% to 20% occur only once, and more than 13% lies in the top ten. The sequencing used PBMCs, collected 15 days after the yellow fever booster vaccination. The receptors shown here come from a man aged 30 to 45 who received the YFV17D yellow fever vaccine.

The V and J genes are TRBV11-2 and TRBJ2-1; 14 nucleotides match TRBD2. Looked up from germline, CDR1 is SGHAT and CDR2 is FQNNGV. CDR3 length: 18 amino acids. The V segment lost 3 bases and the J segment 3 bases; nucleotides outside the gene matches: 7. This CDR3 is CASSLGTSGSPRYNEQFF. CDR3 DNA sequence: TGTGCCAGCAGCTTGGGGACTAGCGGGAGCCCTCGCTACAATGAGCAGTTCTTC.

This clonotype has a handful of counts. CDR3 in amino acids: CASSHPGLAADNEQFF. CDR3 coding DNA: TGTGCCAGTAGCCACCCCGGACTAGCGGCGGACAATGAGCAGTTCTTC. The chain carries TRBV19 and TRBJ2-1; 10 bases agree with TRBD2. Unmatched junction bases numbered 10, after V lost 6 bases and J lost 5 bases. There are 16 residues in the CDR3. CDR1 and CDR2 (germline): LNHDA, SQIVND (reference sequence).

This clonotype was counted only a few times. V is TRBV6-5 and J is TRBJ2-3; the match to TRBD2 covers 10 bases. V was clipped by 4 bases and J by 2 bases; unmatched bases: 9. The CDR3 length is 17 residues. The germline V gene encodes CDR1 MNHEY and CDR2 SVGAGI. In nucleotides, the CDR3 is TGTGCCAGCAGTTCCCTCCTACTAGCGGGAAACACAGATACGCAGTATTTT. It encodes CASSSLLLAGNTDTQYF.